This T cell receptor (beta chain) was retrieved from a study of CD8 T cells in Susac syndrome. An amount of RNA that ranged from roughly 0.5 to 1 ug was reverse transcribed with random hexamers. TCRdb used MiXCR to reprocess the immunoSEQ multiplex PCR reads, holding one entry per CDR3 protein. The sample consists of 180,000 or so distinct CDR3 sequences, around 94% of them appearing once. Germline assignment: CDR1 SGHVS and CDR2 FQNEAQ. Trimming left V 0 bases short and J 8 bases short, with 8 bases between. CDR3 size: 14 residues. The sequenced sample consisted of CD4+ T cells from PBMCs. The chain recombines TRBV7-8 with TRBJ1-6; D not certain. The clonotype originates from a human donor in good health. For the CDR3, the DNA is TGTGCCAGCAGCTTAGCGGCGGGAGATTCACCCCTCCACTTT. This gives the protein CASSLAAGDSPLHF. Full variable domain (missing parts from reference TRBV7-8 and TRBJ1-6): GAGVSQSPRYKVAKRGQDVALRCDPISGHVSLFWYQQALGQGPEFLTYFQNEAQLDKSGLPSDRFFAERPEGSVSTLKIQRTQQEDSAVYLCASSLAAGDSPLHFGNGTRLTVT.